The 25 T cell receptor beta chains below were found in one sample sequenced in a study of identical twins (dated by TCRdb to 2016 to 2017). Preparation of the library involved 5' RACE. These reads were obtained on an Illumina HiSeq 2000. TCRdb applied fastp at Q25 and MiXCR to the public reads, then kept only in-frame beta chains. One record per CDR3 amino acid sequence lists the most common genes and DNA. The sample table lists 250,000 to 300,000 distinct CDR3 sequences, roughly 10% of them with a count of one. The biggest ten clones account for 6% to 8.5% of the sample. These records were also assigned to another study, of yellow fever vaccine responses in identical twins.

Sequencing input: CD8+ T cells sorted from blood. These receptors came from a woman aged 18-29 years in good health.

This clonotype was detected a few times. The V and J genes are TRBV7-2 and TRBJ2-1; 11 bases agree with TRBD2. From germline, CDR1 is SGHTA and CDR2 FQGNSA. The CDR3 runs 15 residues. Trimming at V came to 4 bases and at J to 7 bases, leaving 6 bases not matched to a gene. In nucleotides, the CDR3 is TGTGCCAGCAGCTGGAAGTCTAGCGGGAGGAATGAGCAGTTCTTC. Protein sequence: CASSWKSSGRNEQFF.

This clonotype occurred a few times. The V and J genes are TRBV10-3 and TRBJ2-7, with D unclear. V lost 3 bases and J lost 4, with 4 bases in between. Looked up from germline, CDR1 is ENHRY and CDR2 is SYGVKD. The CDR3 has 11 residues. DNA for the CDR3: TGTGCCATCAGTGATGGGTACGAGCAGTACTTC. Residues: CAISDGYEQYF.

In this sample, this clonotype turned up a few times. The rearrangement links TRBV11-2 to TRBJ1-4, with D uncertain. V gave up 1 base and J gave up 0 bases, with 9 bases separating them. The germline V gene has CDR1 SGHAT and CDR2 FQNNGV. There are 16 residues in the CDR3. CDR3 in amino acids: CASSLGLGATNEKLFF. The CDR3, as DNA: TGTGCCAGCAGCTTAGGTTTAGGTGCAACTAATGAAAAACTGTTTTTT. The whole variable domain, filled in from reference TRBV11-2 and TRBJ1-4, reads EAGVAQSPRYKIIEKRQSVAFWCNPISGHATLYWYQQILGQGPKLLIQFQNNGVVDDSQLPKDRFSAERLKGVDSTLKIQPAKLEDSAVYLCASSLGLGATNEKLFFGSGTQLSVL.

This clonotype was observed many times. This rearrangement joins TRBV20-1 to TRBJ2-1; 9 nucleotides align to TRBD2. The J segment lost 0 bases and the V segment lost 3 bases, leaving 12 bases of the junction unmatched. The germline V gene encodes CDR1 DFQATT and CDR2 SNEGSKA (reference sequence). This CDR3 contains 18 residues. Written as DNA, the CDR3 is TGCAGTGCTAGTCTTGCTAGCGGGAAGGTTCCCTCCTACAATGAGCAGTTCTTC. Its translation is CSASLASGKVPSYNEQFF.

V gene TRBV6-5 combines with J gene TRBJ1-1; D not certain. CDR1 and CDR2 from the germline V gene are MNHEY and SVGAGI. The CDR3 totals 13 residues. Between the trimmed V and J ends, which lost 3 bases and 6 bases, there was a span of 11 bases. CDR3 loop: CASSYFAGPEAFF. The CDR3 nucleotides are TGTGCCAGCAGTTATTTTGCCGGTCCTGAAGCTTTCTTT.

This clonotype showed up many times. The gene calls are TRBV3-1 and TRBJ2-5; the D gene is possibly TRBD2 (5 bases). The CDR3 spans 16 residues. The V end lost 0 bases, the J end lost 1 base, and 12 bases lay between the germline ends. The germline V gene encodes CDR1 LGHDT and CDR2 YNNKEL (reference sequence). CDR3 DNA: TGTGCCAGCAGCCAAGATCATATGAGGGCCCAAGAGACCCAGTACTTC. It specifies CASSQDHMRAQETQYF.

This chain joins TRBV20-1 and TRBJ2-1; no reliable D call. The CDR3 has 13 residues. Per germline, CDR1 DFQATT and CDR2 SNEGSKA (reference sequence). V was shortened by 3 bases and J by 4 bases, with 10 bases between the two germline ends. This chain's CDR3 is CSASLAKYNEQFF. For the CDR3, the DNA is TGCAGTGCTAGCCTGGCTAAATACAATGAGCAGTTCTTC.

CDR3 sequence reads: CASSTDSMNTEAFF. For the CDR3, the DNA is TGTGCCAGCAGCACGGACAGCATGAACACTGAAGCTTTCTTT. This chain connects TRBV7-8 to TRBJ1-1, with a weak D call TRBD1 (6 bases). Germline V gene lookup returns CDR1 SGHVS and CDR2 FQNEAQ. Trimming took off 5 bases at V and 0 bases at J, with 10 bases between the two ends. The CDR3 covers 14 residues.

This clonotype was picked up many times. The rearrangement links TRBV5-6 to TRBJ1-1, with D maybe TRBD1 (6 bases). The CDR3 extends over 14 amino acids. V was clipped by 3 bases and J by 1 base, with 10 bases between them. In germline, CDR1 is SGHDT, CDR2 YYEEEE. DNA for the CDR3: TGTGCCAGCAGCTGGGGGGGGCCGAACACTGAAGCTTTCTTT. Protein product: CASSWGGPNTEAFF. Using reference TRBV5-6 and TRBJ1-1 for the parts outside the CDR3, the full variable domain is DAGVTQSPTHLIKTRGQQVTLRCSPKSGHDTVSWYQQALGQGPQFIFQYYEEEERQRGNFPDRFSGHQFPNYSSELNVNALLLGDSALYLCASSWGGPNTEAFFGQGTRLTVV.

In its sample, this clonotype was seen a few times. The CDR3 nucleotides are TGTGCCAGCAGAGATAGAGCGGGCAACATGAACCTAATGAACACTGAAGCTTTCTTT. Amino acid sequence: CASRDRAGNMNLMNTEAFF. The chain couples TRBV6-2 or TRBV6-3 to TRBJ1-1; D unclear. V lost 6 bases, J lost 0 bases, and 26 bases lay in between. Germline-derived CDR1 and CDR2 are MNHEY and SVGEGT. This CDR3 has 19 residues.

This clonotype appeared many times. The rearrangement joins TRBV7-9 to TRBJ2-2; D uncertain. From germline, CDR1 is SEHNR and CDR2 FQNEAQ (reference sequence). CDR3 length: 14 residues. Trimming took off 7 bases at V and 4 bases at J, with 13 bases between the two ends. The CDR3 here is CASTSLRATGELFF. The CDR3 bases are TGTGCCAGCACATCCCTCCGGGCCACCGGGGAGCTGTTTTTT.

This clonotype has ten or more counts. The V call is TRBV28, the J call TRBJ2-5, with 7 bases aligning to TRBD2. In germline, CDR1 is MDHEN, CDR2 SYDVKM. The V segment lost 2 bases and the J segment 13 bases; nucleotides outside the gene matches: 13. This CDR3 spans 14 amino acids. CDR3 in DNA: TGTGCCAGCAGTTTAGTTCCCGCTAGCGGCTCCTTGTACTTC. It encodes CASSLVPASGSLYF.

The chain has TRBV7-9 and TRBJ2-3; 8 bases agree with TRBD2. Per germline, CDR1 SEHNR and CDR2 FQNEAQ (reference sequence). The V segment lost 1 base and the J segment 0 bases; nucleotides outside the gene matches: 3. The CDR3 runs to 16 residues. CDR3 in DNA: TGTGCCAGCAGCTTAGAACTAGCGGATAGCACAGATACGCAGTATTTT. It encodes CASSLELADSTDTQYF.

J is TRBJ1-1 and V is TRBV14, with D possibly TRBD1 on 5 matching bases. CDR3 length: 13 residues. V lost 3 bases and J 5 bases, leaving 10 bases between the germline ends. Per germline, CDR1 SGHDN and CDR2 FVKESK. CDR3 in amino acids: CASSQMRGTEAFF. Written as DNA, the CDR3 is TGTGCCAGCAGCCAGATGCGGGGGACTGAAGCTTTCTTT.

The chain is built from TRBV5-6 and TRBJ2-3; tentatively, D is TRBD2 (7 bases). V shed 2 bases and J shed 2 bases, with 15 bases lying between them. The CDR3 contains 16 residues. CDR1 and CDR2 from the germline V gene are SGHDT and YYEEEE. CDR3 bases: TGTGCCAGCAGCTTTCGAGGGGGAGGGGCCACAGATACGCAGTATTTT. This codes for CASSFRGGGATDTQYF.

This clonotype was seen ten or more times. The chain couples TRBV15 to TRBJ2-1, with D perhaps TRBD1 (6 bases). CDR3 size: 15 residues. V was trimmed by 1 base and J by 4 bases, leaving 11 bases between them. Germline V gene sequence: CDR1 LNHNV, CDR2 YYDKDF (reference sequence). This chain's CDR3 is CATSRGQESYNEQFF. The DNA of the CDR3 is TGTGCCACCAGCAGAGGACAGGAGTCATACAATGAGCAGTTCTTC. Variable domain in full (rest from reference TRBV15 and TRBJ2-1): DAMVIQNPRYQVTQFGKPVTLSCSQTLNHNVMYWYQQKSSQAPKLLFHYYDKDFNNEADTPDNFQSRRPNTSFCFLDIRSPGLGDTAMYLCATSRGQESYNEQFFGPGTRLTVL.

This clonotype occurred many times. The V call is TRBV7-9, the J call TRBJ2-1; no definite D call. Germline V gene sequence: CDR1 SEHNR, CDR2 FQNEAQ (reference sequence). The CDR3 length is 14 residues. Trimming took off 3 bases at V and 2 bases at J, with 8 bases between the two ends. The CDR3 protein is CASSFDGTYNEQFF. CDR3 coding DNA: TGTGCCAGCAGCTTTGATGGGACCTACAATGAGCAGTTCTTC.

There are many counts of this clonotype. The CDR3, as DNA: TGTGCCAGTGCGCGGGAAGGGGACACCGGGGAGCTGTTTTTT. It encodes CASAREGDTGELFF. J is TRBJ2-2 and V is TRBV5-6, with a possible D match to TRBD2 (6 bases). V dropped 8 bases and J dropped 3 bases, with 14 bases sitting between them. Per the germline V gene, CDR1 is SGHDT and CDR2 is YYEEEE. The length of the CDR3 is 14 residues. Combining the CDR3 with reference TRBV5-6 and TRBJ2-2 gives the whole variable domain DAGVTQSPTHLIKTRGQQVTLRCSPKSGHDTVSWYQQALGQGPQFIFQYYEEEERQRGNFPDRFSGHQFPNYSSELNVNALLLGDSALYLCASAREGDTGELFFGEGSRLTVL.

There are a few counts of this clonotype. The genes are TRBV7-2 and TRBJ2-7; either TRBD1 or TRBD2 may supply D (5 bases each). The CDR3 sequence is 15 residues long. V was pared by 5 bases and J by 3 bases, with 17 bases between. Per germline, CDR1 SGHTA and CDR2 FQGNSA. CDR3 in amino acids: CASSSFLGTDYEQYF. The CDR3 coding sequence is TGTGCCAGCAGCAGCTTTTTAGGGACGGACTACGAGCAGTACTTC.

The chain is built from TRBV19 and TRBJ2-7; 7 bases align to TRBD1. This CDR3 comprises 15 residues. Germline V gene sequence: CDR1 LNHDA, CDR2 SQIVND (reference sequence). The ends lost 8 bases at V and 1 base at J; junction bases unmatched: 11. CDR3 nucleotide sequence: TGTGCCAGTTCTCCCGGGACAGACCATTCCTACGAGCAGTACTTC. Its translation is CASSPGTDHSYEQYF.

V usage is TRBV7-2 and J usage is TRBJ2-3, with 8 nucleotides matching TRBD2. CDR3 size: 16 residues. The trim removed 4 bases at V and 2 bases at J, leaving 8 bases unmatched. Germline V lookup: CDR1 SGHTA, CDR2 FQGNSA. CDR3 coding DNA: TGTGCCAGCAGCTCCCTGCGGGGGGCATACACAGATACGCAGTATTTT. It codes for CASSSLRGAYTDTQYF.

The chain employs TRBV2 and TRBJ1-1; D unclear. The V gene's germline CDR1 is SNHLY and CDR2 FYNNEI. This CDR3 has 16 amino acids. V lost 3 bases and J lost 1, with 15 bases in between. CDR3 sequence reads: CASSDELAGRNTEAFF. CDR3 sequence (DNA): TGTGCCAGCAGTGATGAGTTGGCCGGACGGAACACTGAAGCTTTCTTT.

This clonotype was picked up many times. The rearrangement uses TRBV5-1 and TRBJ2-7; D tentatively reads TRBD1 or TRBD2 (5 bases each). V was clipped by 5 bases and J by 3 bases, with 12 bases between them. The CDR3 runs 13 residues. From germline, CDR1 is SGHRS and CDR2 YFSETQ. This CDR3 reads CASSWDQSYEQYF. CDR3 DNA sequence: TGCGCCAGCAGTTGGGACCAGAGCTACGAGCAGTACTTC. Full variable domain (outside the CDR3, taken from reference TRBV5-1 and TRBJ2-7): KAGVTQTPRYLIKTRGQQVTLSCSPISGHRSVSWYQQTPGQGLQFLFEYFSETQRNKGNFPGRFSGRQFSNSRSEMNVSTLELGDSALYLCASSWDQSYEQYFGPGTRLTVT.

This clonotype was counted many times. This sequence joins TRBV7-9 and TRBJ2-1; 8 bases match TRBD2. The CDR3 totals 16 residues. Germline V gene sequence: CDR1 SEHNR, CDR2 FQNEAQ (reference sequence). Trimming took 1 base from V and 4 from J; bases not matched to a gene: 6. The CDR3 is CASSLETAGGYNEQFF. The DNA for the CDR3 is TGTGCCAGCAGCTTAGAGACCGCGGGGGGTTACAATGAGCAGTTCTTC.

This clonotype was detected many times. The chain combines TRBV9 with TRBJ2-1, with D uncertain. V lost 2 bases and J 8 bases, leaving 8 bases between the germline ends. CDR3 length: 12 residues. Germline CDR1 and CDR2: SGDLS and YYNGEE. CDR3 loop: CASSVNRDEQFF. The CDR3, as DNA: TGTGCCAGCAGCGTGAATAGGGATGAGCAGTTCTTC.